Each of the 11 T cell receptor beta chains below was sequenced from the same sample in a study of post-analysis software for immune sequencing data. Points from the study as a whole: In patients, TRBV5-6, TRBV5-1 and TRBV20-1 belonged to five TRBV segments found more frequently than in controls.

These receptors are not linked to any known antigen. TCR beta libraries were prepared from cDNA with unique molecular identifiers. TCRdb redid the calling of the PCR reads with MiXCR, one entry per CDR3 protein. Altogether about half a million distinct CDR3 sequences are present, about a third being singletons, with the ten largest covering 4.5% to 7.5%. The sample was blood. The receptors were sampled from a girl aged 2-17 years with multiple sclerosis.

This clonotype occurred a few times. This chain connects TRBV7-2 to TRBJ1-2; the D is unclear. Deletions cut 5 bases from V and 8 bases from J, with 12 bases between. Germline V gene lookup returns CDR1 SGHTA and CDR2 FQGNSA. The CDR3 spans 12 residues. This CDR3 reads CASSTGLPGYTF. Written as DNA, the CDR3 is TGTGCCAGCAGCACGGGCCTACCAGGCTACACCTTC.

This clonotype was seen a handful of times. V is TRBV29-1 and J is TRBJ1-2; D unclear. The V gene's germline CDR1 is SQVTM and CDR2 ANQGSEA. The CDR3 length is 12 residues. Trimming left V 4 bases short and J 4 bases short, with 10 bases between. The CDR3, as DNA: TGCAGCGTTGCCGGATCCCTCTATGGCTACACCTTC. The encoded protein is CSVAGSLYGYTF.

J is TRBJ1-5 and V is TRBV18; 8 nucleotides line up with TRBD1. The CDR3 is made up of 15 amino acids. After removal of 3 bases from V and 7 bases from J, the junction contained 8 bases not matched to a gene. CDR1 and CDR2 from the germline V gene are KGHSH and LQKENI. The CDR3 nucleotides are TGTGCCAGCTCACCCCCGACAGGGGCAGGGCAGCCCCAGCATTTT. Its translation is CASSPPTGAGQPQHF. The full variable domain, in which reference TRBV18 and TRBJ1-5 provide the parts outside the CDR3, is NAGVMQNPRHLVRRRGQEARLRCSPMKGHSHVYWYRQLPEEGLKFMVYLQKENIIDESGMPKERFSAEFPKEGPSILRIQQVVRGDSAAYFCASSPPTGAGQPQHFGDGTRLSIL.

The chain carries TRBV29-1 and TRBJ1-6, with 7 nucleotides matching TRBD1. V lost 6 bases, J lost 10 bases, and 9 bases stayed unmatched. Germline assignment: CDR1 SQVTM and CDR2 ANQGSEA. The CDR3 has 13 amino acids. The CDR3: CSVRDRAGSPLHF. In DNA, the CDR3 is TGCAGCGTCAGAGACAGGGCCGGGTCACCCCTCCACTTT.

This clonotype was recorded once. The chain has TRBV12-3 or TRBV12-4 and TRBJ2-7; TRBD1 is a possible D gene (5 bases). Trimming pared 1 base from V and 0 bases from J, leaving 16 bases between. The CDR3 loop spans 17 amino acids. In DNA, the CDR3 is TGTGCCAGCAGTTTAGGGGCCCAGGGTGTGAGCTCCTACGAGCAGTACTTC. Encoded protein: CASSLGAQGVSSYEQYF.

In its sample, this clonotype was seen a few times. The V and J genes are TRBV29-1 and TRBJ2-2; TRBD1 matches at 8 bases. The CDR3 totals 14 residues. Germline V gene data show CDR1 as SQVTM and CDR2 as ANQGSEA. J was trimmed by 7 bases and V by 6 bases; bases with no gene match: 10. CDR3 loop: CSVNMDRAGGELFF. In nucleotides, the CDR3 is TGCAGCGTGAACATGGACAGGGCGGGCGGGGAGCTGTTTTTT.

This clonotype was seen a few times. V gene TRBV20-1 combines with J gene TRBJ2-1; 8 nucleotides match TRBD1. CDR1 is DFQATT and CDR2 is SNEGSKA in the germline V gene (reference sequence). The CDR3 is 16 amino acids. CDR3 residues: CAKSQGAAQGDNEQFF. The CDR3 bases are TGCGCAAAGTCGCAGGGGGCAGCGCAGGGCGACAATGAGCAGTTCTTC.

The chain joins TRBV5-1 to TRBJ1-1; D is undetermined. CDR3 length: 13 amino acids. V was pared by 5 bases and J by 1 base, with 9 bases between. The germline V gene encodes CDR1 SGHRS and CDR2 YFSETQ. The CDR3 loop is CASRPTENTEAFF. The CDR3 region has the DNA TGCGCCAGCAGACCTACTGAGAACACTGAAGCTTTCTTT.

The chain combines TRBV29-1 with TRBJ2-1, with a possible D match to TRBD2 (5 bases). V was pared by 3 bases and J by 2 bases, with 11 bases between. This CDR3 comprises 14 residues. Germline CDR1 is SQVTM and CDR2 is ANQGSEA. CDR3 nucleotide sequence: TGCAGCGTTGAGGCCTACGGGGCCTACAATGAGCAGTTCTTC. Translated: CSVEAYGAYNEQFF.

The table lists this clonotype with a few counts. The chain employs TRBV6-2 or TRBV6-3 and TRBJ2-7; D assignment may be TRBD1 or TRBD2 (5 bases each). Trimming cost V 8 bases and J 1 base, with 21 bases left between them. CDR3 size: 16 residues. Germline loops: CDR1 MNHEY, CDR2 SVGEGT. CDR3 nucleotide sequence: TGTGCCAGCCACCCATCCGGGGCCCTCCGATCCTACGAGCAGTACTTC. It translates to CASHPSGALRSYEQYF.

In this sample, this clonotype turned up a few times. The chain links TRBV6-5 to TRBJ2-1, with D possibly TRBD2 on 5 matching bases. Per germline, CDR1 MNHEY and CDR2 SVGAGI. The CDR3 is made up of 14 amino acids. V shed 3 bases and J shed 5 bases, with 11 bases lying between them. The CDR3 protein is CASSYREPHNEQFF. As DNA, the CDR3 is TGTGCCAGCAGTTATCGGGAACCCCACAATGAGCAGTTCTTC.